This entry concerns a single TCR beta chain. Its target antigen remains unknown. Per-nucleotide qualities are absent, and no much larger clonotype sits a single base away. Amplification of TCR beta CDR3 regions was carried out from RNA transcripts. The TCR CDR3 was subjected to a first round of RT-PCR using the HTBI primer set and the Qiagen OneStep RT-PCR kit. Libraries were constructed in a second round of multiplex PCR, after which size selection and purification were carried out. The libraries were sequenced on an Illumina HiSeq2000 using paired-end 100 bp reads. The authors' analysis ran thus. SOAPnuke was used to process the raw data, with reads discarded if the reads contained adapters or uncalled bases, had a mean Phred below 15, or lacked an exact constant-primer or identifier match. High-quality paired reads were merged with COPE v1.2.5, and unique nucleotide sequences were defined as clonotypes. Clonotypes were aligned to IMGT TRBV, TRBD and TRBJ reference segments using MiTCR v1.1. Only V-J combinations with frequency above 0.0001, covering about 99% of repertoires, were analysed. The TCS score was defined as the ratio of F50 (clonal expansion) to E x V (chaos), calculated using BLOSUM62-based TCRdist between CDR3 peptides within each V-J. Welch's t-statistics and random forest reduced 450 to 600 V-J features to 10 to 15, which were used in a naive Bayes classifier (R e1071). In TCRdb, the public reads were trimmed at Q25 with fastp and aligned with MiXCR, with productive beta chains retained. A single entry per CDR3 protein holds the most common genes and DNA from its merged rows. V and J calls and clone size were set by TCRdb, not the authors. For this sample the table gives under 350,000 distinct CDR3 sequences, of which 21% were detected only once. Roughly 52% of the sample goes to the ten largest clones.

These data are taken from a study of T cells in Graves' hyperthyroidism and ophthalmopathy (dated by TCRdb to about 2019). Regarding the study in general: Peripheral blood was collected at initial diagnosis, before any treatment. Following sampling, methimazole starting at 30 mg daily was given to hyperthyroidism patients, and high-dose intravenous methylprednisolone was given to ophthalmopathy patients. In addition, the study compared T-cell repertoires in thyroid tissue and in blood from roughly six Graves' hyperthyroidism patients. Whether ophthalmopathy could be predicted prospectively was tested in an independent validation cohort made up of approximately 19 hyperthyroidism patients plus 17 patients who later progressed to ophthalmopathy. The roughly 100 discovery patients were randomly divided into training and test sets at a 7:3 ratio. TCR Vbeta CDR3 sequencing of 135 peripheral blood samples (43 ophthalmopathy, 75 to 80 hyperthyroidism and about 17 progressor patients) is reported in the paper. TCR V-J signatures able to tell the groups apart were searched for in a discovery cohort of around 95 patients, of whom around 43 had Graves' ophthalmopathy and 57 had stable Graves' hyperthyroidism.

From cysteine to phenylalanine, the CDR3 is 14 amino acids long. CDR3 DNA only is kept here, 42 bases in frame from base 1. V loses 7 bases of germline sequence and J loses 4 bases, and the interval between the two ends is 17 bases. From the germline V gene, CDR1 is MNHNS and CDR2 is SASEGT. What the research found in general, with its limitations: No statistical method was used to fix the sample size in advance, and group allocation was not hidden from the investigators. Ophthalmopathy was separated from stable hyperthyroidism by a 13 V-J signature model, with approximately 85% sensitivity and about 81% specificity obtained in cross-validation and 80%/75% obtained in testing. Most expanded thyroid clonotypes (frequency above 0.001) were also detected in blood, suggesting blood repertoires may reflect thyroid immune responses. In validation, the model predicted progression to ophthalmopathy with approximately 71% sensitivity and over 72% specificity, a median of 6.5 months before onset.

Graves' hyperthyroidism was defined as stable when no progression to ophthalmopathy occurred over 18 months of follow-up. Hyperthyroidism patients were aged 18 to 65 years and newly diagnosed, with disease duration of less than 2 months. Any patient with an uncontrolled infection, another autoimmune disease, pregnancy or lactation was excluded. Diagnoses were established on the basis of clinical symptoms, serum thyroxine and TRAb, thyroid ultrasound, and orbital computed tomography. PBMCs were separated from under 12 ml of fresh peripheral blood using Ficoll-Paque density gradient centrifugation. Total RNA was extracted using Trizol reagent, and RNA quality was assessed on an Agilent 2100 Bioanalyzer.

The chain uses TRBV6-1 and TRBJ2-7; the D gene is possibly TRBD1, with 6 bases matching. The sequenced sample was blood. The receptor's source is a woman aged 50 to 60 with Graves' hyperthyroidism. The CDR3 region reads CASNSDRNLYEQYF. The base sequence is TGTGCCAGCAATTCAGACAGGAACCTTTACGAGCAGTACTTC.